The 27 T cell receptor beta chains below come from one sample, sequenced in a study of blood T cell repertoires in COVID-19 (dated by TCRdb to the early 2020s). Libraries came from the immunoSEQ multiplex PCR assay. Sourced from immuneACCESS, this table was stored by TCRdb with only in-frame sequences that have V and J called. A share of the clones is absent; for the studies checked, an unresolved V gene accounts for under half, and the remainder has no known explanation. This sample holds 400,000 or so clones; around 90% were observed only once. The ten largest account for 0.55% to 0.75% of the sample. Sequenced sample: PBMCs or T cells enriched from blood (not recorded which). The receptors here all came from a man aged 18 to 29 who had recovered from COVID-19.

In nucleotides, the CDR3 is TGCGCCAGCAGCGTGCAGACAGGGGGGTTAGAAAAACTGTTTTTT. Amino acids: CASSVQTGGLEKLFF. This rearrangement joins TRBV5-1 to TRBJ1-4; 9 bases align to TRBD1. The CDR3 consists of 15 residues. The V segment lost 4 bases and the J segment 8 bases; nucleotides outside the gene matches: 9. Germline values: CDR1 SGHRS, CDR2 YFSETQ.

This sequence joins TRBV9 and TRBJ2-7, with 12 bases that match TRBD1. CDR3 length equals 15 residues. CDR1 and CDR2 (germline): SGDLS, YYNGEE. The J segment lost 9 bases and the V segment lost 3 bases, leaving 10 bases of the junction unmatched. The CDR3 sequence is CASSATGTGGTGQYF. CDR3 in DNA: TGTGCCAGCAGCGCCACCGGGACAGGGGGCACCGGGCAGTACTTC.

The chain is built from TRBV20-1 and TRBJ2-1; 11 nucleotides match TRBD2. The V gene end was trimmed by 6 bases and the J gene end by 5 bases; junction bases not matched to a gene: 9. This CDR3 region has 15 residues. Germline V gives CDR1 DFQATT, CDR2 SNEGSKA (reference sequence). CDR3: CSASSGTSGNNEQFF. The CDR3 region has the DNA TGCAGTGCCAGTTCCGGGACTAGCGGAAACAATGAGCAGTTCTTC.

The chain employs TRBV28 and TRBJ2-1, with TRBD2 matching over 7 bases. Germline trimming cut 8 bases from V and 5 bases from J; bases unmatched to any gene: 15. This CDR3 region has 16 residues. Looked up from germline, CDR1 is MDHEN and CDR2 is SYDVKM. CDR3 in DNA: TGTGCCAGCTACCCAAACGGAAGCGGGACCGACAATGAGCAGTTCTTC. Translation: CASYPNGSGTDNEQFF.

This clone was detected a few times. V usage is TRBV27 and J usage is TRBJ2-7; D is ambiguous. The CDR3 length is 14 residues. The germline V gene encodes CDR1 MNHEY and CDR2 SMNVEV (reference sequence). V dropped 5 bases and J dropped 2 bases, with 13 bases sitting between them. CDR3 nucleotides: TGTGCCAGCAGTCGCACAGTGTTTCCCTACGAGCAGTACTTC. Translation: CASSRTVFPYEQYF.

The chain joins TRBV24-1 to TRBJ1-2; D perhaps matches TRBD1 (5 bases). V was shortened by 4 bases and J by 4 bases, with 9 bases between the two germline ends. There are 13 residues in the CDR3. The germline CDR1 and CDR2 sequences are KGHDR and SFDVKD. CDR3 DNA sequence: TGTGCCACCAGTGAGGGACTGCTCTATGGCTACACCTTC. It specifies CATSEGLLYGYTF.

The rearrangement joins TRBV5-1 to TRBJ2-7; 10 nucleotides line up with TRBD2. CDR1 is SGHRS and CDR2 is YFSETQ in the germline V gene. The J segment lost 2 bases and the V segment lost 7 bases, leaving 3 bases of the junction unmatched. This CDR3 has 13 residues. The DNA for the CDR3 is TGCGCCAGCCGAGCGGGAGGGCCCTACGAGCAGTACTTC. Protein product: CASRAGGPYEQYF.

This rearrangement joins TRBV7-9 to TRBJ2-6; 9 bases are shared with TRBD1. The CDR3 runs to 19 residues. Germline CDR1 reads SEHNR; CDR2 reads FQNEAQ (reference sequence). V was pared by 4 bases and J by 0 bases, with 10 bases of the junction left unmatched. DNA of the CDR3: TGTGCCAGCAGCTCCAGTCCGGGACAGGGAACCTCTGGGGCCAACGTCCTGACTTTC. Protein product: CASSSSPGQGTSGANVLTF.

The chain has TRBV3-1 (or the pseudogene TRBV3-2) and TRBJ1-2, with TRBD1 identical over 9 bases. The CDR3 is 16 amino acids. CDR1 LGHDT and CDR2 YNNKEL come from the germline V gene (reference sequence). The junction had 5 bases not matched to a gene; V was cut back by 2 bases and J by 1 base. DNA of the CDR3: TGTGCCAGCAGCCAAACAGGGGGCACGGGTAACTATGGCTACACCTTC. Residues: CASSQTGGTGNYGYTF.

CDR3 residues: CASEDRGTYGYTF. The CDR3 DNA sequence: TGTGCCAGCGAGGACAGGGGCACCTATGGCTACACCTTC. The V gene is TRBV28, the J gene TRBJ1-2; 9 bases agree with TRBD1. Losses at the gene ends were 8 bases for V and 4 bases for J; bases not matched to a gene: 5. The CDR3 is made up of 13 amino acids. Germline assignment: CDR1 MDHEN and CDR2 SYDVKM.

The J gene is TRBJ1-2, the V gene TRBV6-5, with no clear D. V was clipped by 4 bases and J by 0 bases, with 6 bases between them. Germline loops: CDR1 MNHEY, CDR2 SVGAGI. The CDR3 is 13 amino acids. CDR3 DNA sequence: TGTGCCAGCAGTTCAACTGCTAACTATGGCTACACCTTC. This encodes CASSSTANYGYTF.

The gene calls are TRBV10-3 and TRBJ1-3; 9 bases match TRBD1. CDR1 is ENHRY, CDR2 SYGVKD, per germline. Unmatched junction bases numbered 4, after V lost 3 bases and J lost 4 bases. There are 15 residues in the CDR3. CDR3 amino acids: CAISEQGAGGNTIYF. As DNA, the CDR3 is TGTGCCATCAGTGAACAGGGGGCAGGAGGAAACACCATATATTTT.

The V gene is TRBV5-3, the J gene TRBJ2-3; 8 bases line up with TRBD1. TRBV5-3 is noted as an ORF with a role that remains uncertain. The CDR3 totals 14 residues. Losses at the gene ends were 2 bases for V and 11 bases for J; bases not matched to a gene: 10. The CDR3 DNA reads as TGTGCCAGAAGCTTATATTCGGACAGGGTATTGCAGTATTTT. Amino acid sequence: CARSLYSDRVLQYF.

The chain joins TRBV6-4 to TRBJ1-6; possible D gene TRBD1, 6 bases. Germline CDR1 reads MRHNA; CDR2 reads SNTAGT. The CDR3 runs to 14 residues. V was clipped by 3 bases and J by 10 bases, with 13 bases between them. The CDR3 sequence: CASSEQGGESPLHF. In DNA, the CDR3 is TGTGCCAGCAGTGAACAGGGAGGGGAATCACCCCTCCACTTT.

J is TRBJ1-5 and V is TRBV23-1; 7 positions match TRBD1. TRBV23-1 is an open reading frame whose function is uncertain. The V and J ends lost 2 bases and 4 bases, in that order; junction bases with no gene match: 5. CDR3 length: 15 residues. The CDR3, as DNA: TGCGCCAGCAGTCAAAGGCAGGGGGTTAATCAGCCCCAGCATTTT. This gives the protein CASSQRQGVNQPQHF.

This chain joins TRBV5-6 and TRBJ1-5; TRBD1 matches 7 bases. This CDR3 is 15 amino acids long. Looked up from germline, CDR1 is SGHDT and CDR2 is YYEEEE. V shed 4 bases and J 3 bases; nucleotides not matched to a gene: 7. The CDR3 loop is CASSAGTEINQPQHF. The CDR3, as DNA: TGTGCCAGCAGCGCCGGGACAGAAATCAATCAGCCCCAGCATTTT. Together with reference TRBV5-6 and TRBJ1-5, the CDR3 gives the full variable domain: DAGVTQSPTHLIKTRGQQVTLRCSPKSGHDTVSWYQQALGQGPQFIFQYYEEEERQRGNFPDRFSGHQFPNYSSELNVNALLLGDSALYLCASSAGTEINQPQHFGDGTRLSIL.

This clone has just one count. The chain has TRBV10-3 and TRBJ1-4; TRBD1 matches 8 bases. The CDR3 totals 16 residues. CDR1 and CDR2 from the germline V gene are ENHRY and SYGVKD. J was trimmed by 2 bases and V by 2 bases; bases with no gene match: 4. This CDR3 reads CAISEGTGRTNEKLFF. The CDR3 nucleotides read TGTGCCATCAGTGAGGGGACAGGACGTACTAATGAAAAACTGTTTTTT.

The V gene is TRBV7-6, the J gene TRBJ1-2, with 8 bases identical to TRBD1. The CDR3 spans 14 residues. Germline lookup yields CDR1 SGHVS and CDR2 FNYEAQ. V lost 5 bases and J lost 6; bases outside the gene matches: 8. Written as DNA, the CDR3 is TGTGCCAGCAGCCCTACAGGGGGTGAAAATGGCTACACCTTC. This translates into CASSPTGGENGYTF.

The V call is TRBV28, the J call TRBJ1-6; 8 bases match TRBD1. Looked up from germline, CDR1 is MDHEN and CDR2 is SYDVKM. This CDR3 has 14 amino acids. V dropped 6 bases and J dropped 7; count of bases not matched to a gene: 5. The CDR3 DNA reads TGTGCCAGCAGACTGACAGGGGTAAATTCACCCCTCCACTTT. Translation gives CASRLTGVNSPLHF.

This chain uses TRBV3-1 (or the pseudogene TRBV3-2) with TRBJ2-3; 10 bases map to TRBD2. Unmatched junction bases numbered 1, after V lost 4 bases and J lost 0 bases. This CDR3 contains 15 residues. Germline CDR1 and CDR2: LGHDT and YNNKEL (reference sequence). This CDR3 reads CASSRTSGSTDTQYF. CDR3 nucleotides: TGTGCCAGCAGCCGGACTAGCGGCAGCACAGATACGCAGTATTTT.

The V call is TRBV6-5, the J call TRBJ1-1, with D perhaps TRBD1 (6 bases). Between the trimmed V and J ends, which lost 7 bases and 1 base, there was a span of 16 bases. The CDR3 has 15 amino acids. Germline loops: CDR1 MNHEY, CDR2 SVGAGI. The CDR3 nucleotides read TGTGCCAGCATCTCGAGGGGGTTGGGGAACACTGAAGCTTTCTTT. Residues: CASISRGLGNTEAFF.

The chain has TRBV11-3 and TRBJ1-1, with 7 bases identical to TRBD1. J was trimmed by 4 bases and V by 5 bases; bases with no gene match: 1. CDR3 length: 12 amino acids. Germline V CDR1 and CDR2: SGHNT, YENEEA. CDR3 coding DNA: TGTGCCAGCAGCGCAGGGGGCACTGAAGCTTTCTTT. Translated, it gives CASSAGGTEAFF.

The rearrangement links TRBV30 to TRBJ1-1, with no clear D. Germline CDR1 and CDR2: GTSNPN and SVGIG (reference sequence). V was shortened by 0 bases and J by 5 bases, with 10 bases between the two germline ends. This CDR3 is built from 13 residues. The CDR3 region is CAWSVRGQTEAFF. The DNA of the CDR3 is TGTGCCTGGAGTGTACGGGGTCAAACTGAAGCTTTCTTT. Full variable domain (missing parts from reference TRBV30 and TRBJ1-1): SQTIHQWPATLVQPVGSPLSLECTVEGTSNPNLYWYRQAAGRGLQLLFYSVGIGQISSEVPQNLSASRPQDRQFILSSKKLLLSDSGFYLCAWSVRGQTEAFFGQGTRLTVV.

The chain recombines TRBV6-5 with TRBJ1-1; D gene uncertain. CDR1 MNHEY and CDR2 SVGAGI come from the germline V gene. Trimming cost V 6 bases and J 11 bases, with 19 bases left between them. The CDR3 runs 13 residues. CDR3 DNA sequence: TGTGCCAGCAGACCCGGGCCCGACGGGGTGGCTTTCTTT. Translated, it gives CASRPGPDGVAFF.

The chain couples TRBV6-1 to TRBJ2-1; 10 bases fit TRBD2. Germline assignment: CDR1 MNHNS and CDR2 SASEGT. The CDR3 extends over 17 amino acids. The ends lost 2 bases at V and 8 bases at J; junction bases unmatched: 12. The CDR3 protein is CASSESGGSGREYEQFF. CDR3 sequence (DNA): TGTGCCAGCAGTGAATCGGGAGGGAGCGGGAGGGAGTATGAGCAGTTCTTC.

This clone was recorded once. This sequence joins TRBV7-2 and TRBJ2-4, with 9 bases fitting TRBD2. Looked up from germline, CDR1 is SGHTA and CDR2 is FQGNSA. The CDR3 has 16 residues. V trimming: 5 bases; J trimming: 3 bases; junction bases outside the gene matches: 8. CDR3 protein: CASSTGRGGGKNIQYF. CDR3 coding DNA: TGTGCCAGCAGCACCGGGCGGGGGGGCGGCAAAAACATTCAGTACTTC.

The J gene is TRBJ2-1, the V gene TRBV5-4; D is perhaps TRBD2 (5 bases). With 0 bases removed from V and 4 bases from J, the gap between germline ends came to 14 bases. Germline lookup yields CDR1 SGHNT and CDR2 YYREEE (reference sequence). The CDR3 consists of 16 residues. This chain's CDR3 is CASSLAGDTRYNEQFF. The DNA of the CDR3 is TGTGCCAGCAGCTTGGCCGGGGATACAAGGTACAATGAGCAGTTCTTC.